Listed below are T cell receptor beta chains from one sample, sequenced in a study of monozygotic twins with inflammatory bowel disease. TCRdb processed the 5' RACE reads again and assigns one entry to each CDR3 protein, with no DNA. The specimen's table records about 450,000 distinct CDR3 sequences. Sequenced input: blood. The receptor source for this set is a human donor with ulcerative colitis or Crohn's disease, or a healthy co-twin of an affected twin (not recorded which). Both conserved end residues are part of each CDR3. Each record gives: J gene, V gene, CDR3 protein.

>TRBJ1-4|TRBV2
CASSGVRATNEKLFF
>TRBJ2-6|TRBV18
CASSPSYGANVLTF
>TRBJ2-3|TRBV10-3
CASSRGGVGTDTQYF
>TRBJ1-5|TRBV6-2/TRBV6-3
CASSLDRGYQPQHF
>TRBJ2-1|TRBV7-9
CASSFGFGEQFF
>TRBJ2-5|TRBV19
CASSGYGTPYQETQYF
>TRBJ2-3|TRBV4-3
CASSQEGGIETKVDTQYF
>TRBJ2-1|TRBV6-1
CASRPGQGKNEQFF
>TRBJ1-3|TRBV20-1
CSAALPGRSSGNTIYF
>TRBJ2-3|TRBV10-3
CAISVLAGTSTDTQYF
>TRBJ2-1|TRBV30
CAWTDGSAAPNEQFF
>TRBJ1-1|TRBV20-1
CSAIESPKAFF
>TRBJ2-5|TRBV5-1
CASSLTGTSGPEEETQYF
>TRBJ2-7|TRBV7-9
CASSLGVGQYF
>TRBJ1-2|TRBV10-3
CAISESAYGGTEYGYTF
>TRBJ2-3|TRBV12-3/TRBV12-4
CASSYRVGGTDTQYF
>TRBJ1-2|TRBV7-8
CASSPNGQGPYGYTF
>TRBJ2-5|TRBV12-3/TRBV12-4
CASSLGQVQETQYF
>TRBJ1-5|TRBV28
CASSSTGGEQPQHF
>TRBJ1-5|TRBV20-1
CSAQDRGRKNQPQHF
>TRBJ2-7|TRBV7-8
CASSLVTSGRYEQYF
>TRBJ2-1|TRBV5-6
CASSFRTGSYNEQFF
>TRBJ1-2|TRBV5-1
CASSLAGGGYTF
>TRBJ2-3|TRBV7-3
CASSLGTSGSKQYF
>TRBJ2-3|TRBV4-3
CASGRDTGNTQYF
>TRBJ2-1|TRBV20-1
CSAQPRDGYNEQFF
>TRBJ2-3|TRBV6-1
CASSGTSGRPDTQYF
>TRBJ2-7|TRBV5-5
CASSLELAGSYEQYF
>TRBJ1-6|TRBV3-1
CASSTPRPSANSPLHF
>TRBJ2-3|TRBV28
CASSSGTSGRKDTQYF
>TRBJ1-5|TRBV5-8
CASSPYGDQPQHF
>TRBJ2-3|TRBV3-1
CASSRGLAGVTDTQYF
>TRBJ2-1|TRBV10-3
CAISGLAGEQIF
>TRBJ2-1|TRBV11-3
CASSFGRIDINEQFF
>TRBJ1-2|TRBV7-9
CASSARTGGGYGYTF
>TRBJ1-2|TRBV4-3
CASSQDMPSGGQGYGYTF
>TRBJ2-2|TRBV12-3/TRBV12-4
CASQSVPNTGELFF
>TRBJ2-5|TRBV4-3
CASSQDYALFGETQYF
>TRBJ2-7|TRBV3-1
CASSRSGQAAYEQYF
>TRBJ1-1|TRBV7-2
CASSFQGPGSTEAFF
>TRBJ2-3|TRBV9
CASSPGGSITDTQYF
>TRBJ2-1|TRBV5-1
CASSPLAGGDEQFF
>TRBJ2-3|TRBV5-1
CASSSQPGQADTQYF
>TRBJ2-3|TRBV20-1
CSARPLGVEDTQYF
>TRBJ1-1|TRBV7-6
CASSLAGGPEAFF
>TRBJ2-7|TRBV7-9
CASSHTGQGFYEQYF
>TRBJ2-1|TRBV7-2
CASSPRTSAGNEQFF
>TRBJ1-1|TRBV21-1
CASSKGRPEAFF
>TRBJ2-1|TRBV5-1
CASSLMASGHNEQFF
>TRBJ2-7|TRBV20-1
CSAPVLASGTYEQYF
>TRBJ2-2|TRBV5-1
CASSLGSGNTGELFF
>TRBJ1-1|TRBV12-3/TRBV12-4
CASTQPQLQAFF
>TRBJ2-5|TRBV7-9
CASSFYGKETQYF
>TRBJ1-6|TRBV5-8
CASSLERGYTFGSPLHF
>TRBJ1-6|TRBV4-3
CASSQGRLLRSPLHF
>TRBJ2-5|TRBV5-4
CASTIAARKETQYF
>TRBJ2-3|TRBV7-2
CASSLTGGLSTDTQYF